The present entry profiles one TCR beta chain with its context. The data were obtained in a study of control samples from healthy donors and cancer patients. The CDR3 consists of 16 residues. Germline V gene lookup returns CDR1 LGHDT and CDR2 YNNKEL (reference sequence). V was clipped by 4 bases and J by 5 bases; unmatched bases: 5. The table came from immunoSEQ multiplex PCR; TCRdb's copy has only in-frame clones and leaves some out. The sample yields 100,000 to 150,000 clones, 85% to 95% seen once. Source material: PBMCs. The rearrangement joins TRBV3-1 (or the pseudogene TRBV3-2) to TRBJ2-5; 15 nucleotides agree with TRBD2. This TCR derives from a man aged 80 or over with head and neck cancer. The CDR3 here is CASSLWTSGGAETQYF. Written as DNA, the CDR3 is TGTGCCAGCAGCCTCTGGACTAGCGGGGGGGCTGAGACCCAGTACTTC.